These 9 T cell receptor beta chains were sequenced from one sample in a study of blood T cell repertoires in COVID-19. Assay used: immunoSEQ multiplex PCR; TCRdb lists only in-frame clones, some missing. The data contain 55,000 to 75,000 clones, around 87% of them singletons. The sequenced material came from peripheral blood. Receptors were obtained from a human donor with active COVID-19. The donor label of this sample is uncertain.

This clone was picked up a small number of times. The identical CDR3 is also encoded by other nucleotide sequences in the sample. The DNA for the CDR3 is TGTGCCAGCAGTTTAGCAGGGCAGCCCCAGCATTTT. Its protein is CASSLAGQPQHF. This chain links TRBV28 with TRBJ1-5, with D perhaps TRBD1 (5 bases). The CDR3 covers 12 residues. Germline lookup yields CDR1 MDHEN and CDR2 SYDVKM. V lost 2 bases and J 7 bases, leaving 6 bases between the germline ends.

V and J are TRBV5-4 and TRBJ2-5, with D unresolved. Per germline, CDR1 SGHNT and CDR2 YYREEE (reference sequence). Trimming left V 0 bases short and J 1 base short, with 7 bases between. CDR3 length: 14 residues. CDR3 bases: TGTGCCAGCAGCTTGGCCGTGGCCCAAGAGACCCAGTACTTC. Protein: CASSLAVAQETQYF.

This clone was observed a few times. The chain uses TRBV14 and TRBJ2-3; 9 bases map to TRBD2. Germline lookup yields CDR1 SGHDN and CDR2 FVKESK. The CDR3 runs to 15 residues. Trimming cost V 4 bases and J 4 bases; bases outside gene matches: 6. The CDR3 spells CASSPGTSRSDTQYF. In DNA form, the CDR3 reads TGTGCCAGCAGCCCGGGGACTAGCAGGTCAGATACGCAGTATTTT.

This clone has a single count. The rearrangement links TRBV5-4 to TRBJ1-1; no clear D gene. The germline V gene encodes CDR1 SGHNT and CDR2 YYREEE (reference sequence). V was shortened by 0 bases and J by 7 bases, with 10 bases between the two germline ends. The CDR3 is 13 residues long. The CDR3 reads CASSLAAKSEAFF. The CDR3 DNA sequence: TGTGCCAGCAGCTTGGCCGCGAAGAGTGAAGCTTTCTTT.

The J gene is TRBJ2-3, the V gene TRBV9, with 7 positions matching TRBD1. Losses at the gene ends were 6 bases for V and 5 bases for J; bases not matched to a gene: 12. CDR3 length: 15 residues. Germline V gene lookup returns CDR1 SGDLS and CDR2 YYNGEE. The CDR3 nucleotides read TGTGCCAGCACCAGACAGGGCTTTGTGGGAGATACGCAGTATTTT. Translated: CASTRQGFVGDTQYF. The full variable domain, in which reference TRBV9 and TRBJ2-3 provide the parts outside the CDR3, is DSGVTQTPKHLITATGQRVTLRCSPRSGDLSVYWYQQSLDQGLQFLIQYYNGEERAKGNILERFSAQQFPDLHSELNLSSLELGDSALYFCASTRQGFVGDTQYFGPGTRLTVL.

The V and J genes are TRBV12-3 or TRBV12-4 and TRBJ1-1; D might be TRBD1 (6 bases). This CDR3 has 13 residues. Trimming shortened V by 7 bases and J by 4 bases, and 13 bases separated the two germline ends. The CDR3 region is CASTYQGGTEAFF. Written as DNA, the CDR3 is TGTGCCAGCACCTATCAAGGGGGCACTGAAGCTTTCTTT.

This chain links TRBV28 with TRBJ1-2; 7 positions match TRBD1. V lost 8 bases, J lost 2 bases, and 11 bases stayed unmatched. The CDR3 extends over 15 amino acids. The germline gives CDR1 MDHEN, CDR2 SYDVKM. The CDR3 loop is CASETTGAKNYGYTF. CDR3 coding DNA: TGTGCCAGCGAAACCACAGGGGCGAAGAACTATGGCTACACCTTC.

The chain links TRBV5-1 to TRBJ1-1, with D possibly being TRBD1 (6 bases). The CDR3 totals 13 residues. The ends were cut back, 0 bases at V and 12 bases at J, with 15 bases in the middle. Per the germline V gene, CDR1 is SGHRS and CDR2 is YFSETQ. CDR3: CASSLEGGLATFF. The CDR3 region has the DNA TGCGCCAGCAGCTTGGAGGGGGGGCTGGCGACTTTCTTT.

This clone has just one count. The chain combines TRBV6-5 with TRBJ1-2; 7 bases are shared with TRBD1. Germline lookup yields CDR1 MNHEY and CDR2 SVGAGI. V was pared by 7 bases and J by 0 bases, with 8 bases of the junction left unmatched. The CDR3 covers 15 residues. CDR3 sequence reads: CASKSGQATNYGYTF. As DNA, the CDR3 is TGTGCCAGCAAGTCCGGACAGGCTACTAACTATGGCTACACCTTC.